The 29 T cell receptor beta chains given below trace back to one sample, sequenced in a study of shared clonotypes between healthy human individuals (TCRdb year 2020). The library was prepared using the immunoSEQ multiplex PCR assay. TCRdb provides this immuneACCESS table in a form limited to in-frame rearrangements. Some clones are lacking; in checked studies, under half of them reflect an unresolved V gene, and why the rest are absent is not known. The sample contains 170,000 or so clones, approximately 61% of them found a single time. Under 11% of the sample lies in the top ten. The sample was memory CD4+ T cells sorted from blood. According to the study, the label for this sample's cell subset or site signals: CD45RA-negative fraction. The source is a man under 40 in good health.

V gene TRBV7-7 combines with J gene TRBJ2-1; D tentatively fits TRBD1 or TRBD2 (7 bases each). Germline V CDR1 and CDR2: SSHAT, FNYEAQ (reference sequence). The CDR3 covers 14 residues. The ends were cut back, 4 bases at V and 10 bases at J, with 17 bases in the middle. The CDR3 is CASSSTAGGGEQFF. The DNA for the CDR3 is TGTGCCAGCAGCTCGACTGCAGGGGGGGGCGAGCAGTTCTTC.

The V call is TRBV29-1, the J call TRBJ2-4; possibly TRBD1 for D (6 bases). The germline CDR1 and CDR2 sequences are SQVTM and ANQGSEA. CDR3 length: 12 amino acids. The ends were cut back, 7 bases at V and 8 bases at J, with 15 bases in the middle. The CDR3 here is CSGGQSSDIQYF. In DNA, the CDR3 is TGCAGCGGCGGACAGTCTTCTGACATTCAGTACTTC.

The sample holds a few counts of this clone. This chain joins TRBV14 and TRBJ2-7, with a weak D call TRBD2 (6 bases). The CDR3 runs to 12 residues. V lost 5 bases and J lost 3, with 8 bases in between. The germline V gene has CDR1 SGHDN and CDR2 FVKESK. CDR3 sequence: CASSRGGYEQYF. DNA of the CDR3: TGTGCCAGCAGCAGGGGAGGCTACGAGCAGTACTTC.

This clone was observed a few times. CDR3 DNA: TGTGCCAGCAGCCGGGGGGAACAGGAAGAGCAGTTCTTC. This gives the protein CASSRGEQEEQFF. This chain connects TRBV11-3 to TRBJ2-1, with TRBD2 identical over 7 bases. The length of the CDR3 is 13 residues. Trimming cost V 5 bases and J 10 bases; bases outside gene matches: 8. Looked up from germline, CDR1 is SGHNT and CDR2 is YENEEA.

The gene calls are TRBV15 and TRBJ2-7; no definite D call. The germline gives CDR1 LNHNV, CDR2 YYDKDF (reference sequence). Trimming cost V 0 bases and J 6 bases, with 12 bases left between them. This CDR3 region has 14 residues. CDR3 nucleotides: TGTGCCACCAGCAGAGAATTGGTGGATTCCGAGCAGTACTTC. Translation: CATSRELVDSEQYF.

J is TRBJ1-3 and V is TRBV7-9; D is undetermined. Germline V CDR1 and CDR2: SEHNR, FQNEAQ (reference sequence). V lost 5 bases to trimming and J lost 6 bases, with 11 bases between them. This CDR3 spans 13 amino acids. The CDR3 here is CASSPIMENTIYF. The CDR3 DNA reads as TGTGCCAGCAGCCCCATTATGGAAAACACCATATATTTT.

This clone was picked up a small number of times. The chain carries TRBV15 and TRBJ2-1, with TRBD2 matching over 11 bases. The CDR3 spans 15 residues. J was trimmed by 8 bases and V by 1 base; bases with no gene match: 4. Germline CDR1 is LNHNV and CDR2 is YYDKDF (reference sequence). The CDR3 spells CATSRVGTSGYEQFF. The CDR3 DNA is TGTGCCACCAGCAGAGTGGGGACTAGCGGCTATGAGCAGTTCTTC.

This clone has more than one count but fewer than ten. The chain links TRBV7-2 to TRBJ1-5, with a possible D match to TRBD1 (5 bases). Germline lookup yields CDR1 SGHTA and CDR2 FQGNSA. V was pared by 2 bases and J by 2 bases, with 10 bases between. This CDR3 has 15 residues. CDR3 in DNA: TGTGCCAGCAGCTTATATGGAGGGGGCAATCAGCCCCAGCATTTT. Its protein is CASSLYGGGNQPQHF. Complete variable domain (other parts from reference TRBV7-2 and TRBJ1-5): GAGVSQSPSNKVTEKGKDVELRCDPISGHTALYWYRQSLGQGLEFLIYFQGNSAPDKSGLPSDRFSAERTGGSVSTLTIQRTQQEDSAVYLCASSLYGGGNQPQHFGDGTRLSIL.

This chain uses TRBV7-3 with TRBJ2-3; 7 nucleotides line up with TRBD2. This CDR3 has 16 residues. Germline V gives CDR1 SGHTA, CDR2 FQGTGA. J gave up 0 bases and V 5 bases, and 8 bases lay outside the gene matches. CDR3 nucleotides: TGTGCCAGCAGCCCCTGGGGGGGGAGGAGCACAGATACGCAGTATTTT. Translating it yields CASSPWGGRSTDTQYF.

This chain connects TRBV7-8 to TRBJ1-2; D possibly corresponds to TRBD1 (6 bases). CDR3 length: 15 amino acids. Germline-derived CDR1 and CDR2 are SGHVS and FQNEAQ. The V end lost 4 bases, the J end lost 0 bases, and 12 bases lay between the germline ends. The CDR3 here is CASSSLGGTNYGYTF. In DNA, the CDR3 is TGTGCCAGCAGCTCCTTAGGGGGGACTAACTATGGCTACACCTTC. The complete variable domain, with remaining parts taken from reference TRBV7-8 and TRBJ1-2, reads GAGVSQSPRYKVAKRGQDVALRCDPISGHVSLFWYQQALGQGPEFLTYFQNEAQLDKSGLPSDRFFAERPEGSVSTLKIQRTQQEDSAVYLCASSSLGGTNYGYTFGSGTRLTVV.

The V gene is TRBV2, the J gene TRBJ2-4; TRBD2 might be the D (6 bases). Trimming pared 6 bases from V and 9 bases from J, leaving 21 bases between. The CDR3 runs 15 residues. Germline V CDR1 and CDR2: SNHLY, FYNNEI. This CDR3 reads CASRGSGASWGIQYF. The CDR3 bases are TGTGCCAGCAGGGGTAGCGGAGCTTCTTGGGGCATTCAGTACTTC.

CDR3 sequence (DNA): TGTGCCAGCAGTCGAAGCGGTTCCGGAAACACCATATATTTT. Residues: CASSRSGSGNTIYF. V gene TRBV6-5 combines with J gene TRBJ1-3; no clear D. The CDR3 spans 14 residues. Germline V gives CDR1 MNHEY, CDR2 SVGAGI. The germline V and J ends were trimmed by 5 bases and 4 bases, with 12 bases remaining between them.

The rearrangement links TRBV5-1 to TRBJ2-7, with D possibly being TRBD1 (6 bases). V was pared by 0 bases and J by 4 bases, with 11 bases between. There are 14 residues in the CDR3. The V gene's germline CDR1 is SGHRS and CDR2 YFSETQ. The DNA for the CDR3 is TGCGCCAGCAGCTTGGCGGGACAATTATACGAGCAGTACTTC. Encoded protein: CASSLAGQLYEQYF.

This rearrangement joins TRBV19 to TRBJ1-2, with D hard to call. The CDR3 spans 11 residues. Germline CDR1 LNHDA, CDR2 SQIVND (reference sequence). Trimming removed 3 bases at V and 7 bases at J, with 6 bases between. The CDR3 sequence is CASSMATGYTF. CDR3 bases: TGTGCCAGTAGTATGGCCACTGGCTACACCTTC. Based on the CDR3 plus reference TRBV19 and TRBJ1-2, the full variable domain is DGGITQSPKYLFRKEGQNVTLSCEQNLNHDAMYWYRQDPGQGLRLIYYSQIVNDFQKGDIAEGYSVSREKKESFPLTVTSAQKNPTAFYLCASSMATGYTFGSGTRLTVV.

The J gene is TRBJ1-4, the V gene TRBV29-1; TRBD1 agrees at 9 bases. CDR3 length: 13 residues. Germline V gene sequence: CDR1 SQVTM, CDR2 ANQGSEA. The CDR3 DNA is TGCAGTGCTACAGGGGGCGCGAATGAAAAACTGTTTTTT. Translated, it gives CSATGGANEKLFF.

The V gene is TRBV29-1, the J gene TRBJ2-3, with TRBD2 matching over 8 bases. J lost 2 bases, V lost 5 bases, and 3 bases had no gene match. CDR1 and CDR2 from the germline V gene are SQVTM and ANQGSEA. CDR3 length: 13 amino acids. In nucleotides, the CDR3 is TGCAGCGTTAGCGGGAGTTACACAGATACGCAGTATTTT. Translating it yields CSVSGSYTDTQYF.

This chain links TRBV4-3 with TRBJ2-3; weak D call: TRBD1 (6 bases). CDR3 length: 13 residues. Between the trimmed V and J ends, which lost 8 bases and 6 bases, there was a span of 15 bases. The V gene's germline CDR1 is LGHNA and CDR2 YSLEER. CDR3 in DNA: TGCGCCAGCCGGGACAAGGCGGCTGATACGCAGTATTTT. Translated, it gives CASRDKAADTQYF.

The J gene is TRBJ1-4, the V gene TRBV18; no clear D gene. Between the trimmed V and J ends, which lost 4 bases and 0 bases, there was a span of 15 bases. The length of the CDR3 is 17 residues. From germline, CDR1 is KGHSH and CDR2 LQKENI. The CDR3 here is CASSQGIKVATNEKLFF. Written as DNA, the CDR3 is TGTGCCAGCTCACAAGGCATTAAGGTTGCAACTAATGAAAAACTGTTTTTT.

This clone was picked up many times. This rearrangement joins TRBV5-6 to TRBJ1-1; D ambiguous. Germline CDR1 and CDR2: SGHDT and YYEEEE. The CDR3 covers 11 residues. Trimming pared 0 bases from V and 6 bases from J, leaving 3 bases between. The CDR3 DNA reads as TGTGCCAGCAGCTTGGAGGCTGAAGCTTTCTTT. This sequence encodes CASSLEAEAFF.

The rearrangement uses TRBV5-1 and TRBJ2-6, with TRBD2 as a possible D gene (5 bases). Trimming took 4 bases from V and 2 from J, leaving 10 bases between them. The V gene's germline CDR1 is SGHRS and CDR2 YFSETQ. The CDR3 has 15 residues. CDR3 loop: CASSPQRPGANVLTF. CDR3 sequence (DNA): TGCGCCAGCAGCCCCCAGCGGCCTGGGGCCAACGTCCTGACTTTC. The full variable domain, with the rest looked up from reference TRBV5-1 and TRBJ2-6, is KAGVTQTPRYLIKTRGQQVTLSCSPISGHRSVSWYQQTPGQGLQFLFEYFSETQRNKGNFPGRFSGRQFSNSRSEMNVSTLELGDSALYLCASSPQRPGANVLTFGAGSRLTVL.

This chain uses TRBV5-1 with TRBJ2-7; D is possibly TRBD2 (5 bases). Trimming removed 0 bases from V and 6 bases from J, with 13 bases in between. The CDR3 spans 14 residues. Germline assignment: CDR1 SGHRS and CDR2 YFSETQ. The CDR3: CASSLVGNNREQYF. CDR3 sequence (DNA): TGCGCCAGCAGCTTGGTCGGGAATAATCGCGAGCAGTACTTC. Full variable domain (rest looked up from reference TRBV5-1 and TRBJ2-7): KAGVTQTPRYLIKTRGQQVTLSCSPISGHRSVSWYQQTPGQGLQFLFEYFSETQRNKGNFPGRFSGRQFSNSRSEMNVSTLELGDSALYLCASSLVGNNREQYFGPGTRLTVT.

This clone has only one observation. The chain uses TRBV5-1 and TRBJ1-1, with D maybe TRBD1 (5 bases). Deletions cut 0 bases from V and 0 bases from J, with 12 bases between. Germline CDR1 is SGHRS and CDR2 is YFSETQ. The CDR3 length is 16 residues. CDR3 sequence reads: CASSLAWGNMNTEAFF. CDR3 in DNA: TGCGCCAGCAGCTTGGCATGGGGGAACATGAACACTGAAGCTTTCTTT.

The rearrangement uses TRBV5-1 and TRBJ2-7, with 8 bases lining up with TRBD1. Trimming at V came to 4 bases and at J to 4 bases, leaving 10 bases not matched to a gene. The CDR3 has 15 amino acids. Looked up from germline, CDR1 is SGHRS and CDR2 is YFSETQ. This CDR3 reads CASSASGTGLYEQYF. DNA for the CDR3: TGCGCCAGCAGCGCGTCCGGGACAGGACTATACGAGCAGTACTTC.

V is TRBV29-1 and J is TRBJ2-2, with D unclear. CDR3 size: 11 residues. The V end lost 6 bases, the J end lost 3 bases, and 5 bases lay between the germline ends. Germline V lookup: CDR1 SQVTM, CDR2 ANQGSEA. CDR3 residues: CSVGYTGELFF. CDR3 coding DNA: TGCAGCGTCGGTTACACCGGGGAGCTGTTTTTT.

The DNA for the CDR3 is TGTGCCTGGATTCGGGGTCCCACTGAAGCTTTCTTT. Residues: CAWIRGPTEAFF. The rearrangement joins TRBV30 to TRBJ1-1, with no clear D. Between the trimmed V and J ends, which lost 4 bases and 4 bases, there was a span of 10 bases. Germline V gives CDR1 GTSNPN, CDR2 SVGIG (reference sequence). CDR3 length: 12 residues. Complete variable domain (other parts from reference TRBV30 and TRBJ1-1): SQTIHQWPATLVQPVGSPLSLECTVEGTSNPNLYWYRQAAGRGLQLLFYSVGIGQISSEVPQNLSASRPQDRQFILSSKKLLLSDSGFYLCAWIRGPTEAFFGQGTRLTVV.

The chain employs TRBV7-9 and TRBJ1-1; TRBD1 matches at 7 bases. Germline trimming cut 4 bases from V and 2 bases from J; bases unmatched to any gene: 4. This CDR3 contains 14 residues. Germline CDR1 and CDR2: SEHNR and FQNEAQ (reference sequence). As DNA, the CDR3 is TGTGCCAGCAGCTCAGGGGACAGAAACACTGAAGCTTTCTTT. Residues: CASSSGDRNTEAFF.

The chain links TRBV27 to TRBJ2-7; weak D call: TRBD2 (6 bases). The germline V and J ends were trimmed by 4 bases and 6 bases, with 16 bases remaining between them. CDR3 size: 14 residues. Germline V gene data show CDR1 as MNHEY and CDR2 as SMNVEV (reference sequence). CDR3 sequence (DNA): TGTGCCAGCAGTTCCCCGGGGGTAGAACGCGAGCAGTACTTC. This sequence encodes CASSSPGVEREQYF.

The rearrangement joins TRBV5-4 to TRBJ2-1, with a weak D call TRBD2 (5 bases). CDR3 length: 15 residues. Per germline, CDR1 SGHNT and CDR2 YYREEE (reference sequence). Between the trimmed V and J ends, which lost 3 bases and 9 bases, there was a span of 19 bases. CDR3: CASSSPSGTLGEQFF. In DNA, the CDR3 is TGTGCCAGCAGCTCTCCCTCGGGAACCTTGGGTGAGCAGTTCTTC.

In its sample, this clone was seen a few times. This chain joins TRBV7-3 and TRBJ2-1, with D unclear. V was cut by 1 base and J by 0 bases, with 7 bases left in between. Germline V lookup: CDR1 SGHTA, CDR2 FQGTGA. The CDR3 has 15 residues. The CDR3 protein is CASSLSGSSYNEQFF. DNA for the CDR3: TGTGCCAGCAGCTTAAGCGGTAGCTCCTACAATGAGCAGTTCTTC. Full variable domain (rest looked up from reference TRBV7-3 and TRBJ2-1): GAGVSQTPSNKVTEKGKYVELRCDPISGHTALYWYRQSLGQGPEFLIYFQGTGAADDSGLPNDRFFAVRPEGSVSTLKIQRTERGDSAVYLCASSLSGSSYNEQFFGPGTRLTVL.